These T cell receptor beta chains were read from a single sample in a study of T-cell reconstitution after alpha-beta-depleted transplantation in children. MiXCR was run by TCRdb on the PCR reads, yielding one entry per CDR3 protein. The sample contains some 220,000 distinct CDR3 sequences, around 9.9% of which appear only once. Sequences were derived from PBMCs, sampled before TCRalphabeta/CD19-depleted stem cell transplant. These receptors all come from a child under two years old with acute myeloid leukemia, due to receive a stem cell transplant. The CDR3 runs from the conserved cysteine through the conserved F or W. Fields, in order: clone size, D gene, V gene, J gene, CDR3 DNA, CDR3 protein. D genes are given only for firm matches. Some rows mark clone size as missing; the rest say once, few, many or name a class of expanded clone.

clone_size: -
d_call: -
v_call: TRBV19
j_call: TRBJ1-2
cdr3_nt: TGTGCCAGTAGTATAGGGGGGACACCGGTCGAGGGTGGCTACACCTTC
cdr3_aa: CASSIGGTPVEGGYTF

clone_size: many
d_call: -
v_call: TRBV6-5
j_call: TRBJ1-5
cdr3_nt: TGTGCCAGCAGTTATAAGTGGGGACCGACTGGCAATCAGCCCCAGCATTTT
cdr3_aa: CASSYKWGPTGNQPQHF

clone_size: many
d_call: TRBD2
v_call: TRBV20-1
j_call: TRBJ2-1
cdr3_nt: TGCAGTGCTAGAGATGGGAGCGGGAGATACAATGAGCAGTTCTTC
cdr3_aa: CSARDGSGRYNEQFF

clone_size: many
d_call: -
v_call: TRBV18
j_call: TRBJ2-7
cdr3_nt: TGTGCCAGCTCACCCTCGGAAGACAACGAGCAGTACTTC
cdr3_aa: CASSPSEDNEQYF

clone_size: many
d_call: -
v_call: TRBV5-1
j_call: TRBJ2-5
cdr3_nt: TGCGCCAGCAGCTTGACTCAAGAGACCCAGTACTTC
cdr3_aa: CASSLTQETQYF

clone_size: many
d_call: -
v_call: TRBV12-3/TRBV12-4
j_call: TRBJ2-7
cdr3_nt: TGTGCCAGCAGTCTAGCTCATACAACAGCCCCCGAGCAGTACTTC
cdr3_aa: CASSLAHTTAPEQYF

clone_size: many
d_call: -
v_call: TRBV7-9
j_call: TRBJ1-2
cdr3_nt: TGTGCCAGCAGGGGAGACAGAGCTAACTATGGCTACACCTTC
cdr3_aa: CASRGDRANYGYTF

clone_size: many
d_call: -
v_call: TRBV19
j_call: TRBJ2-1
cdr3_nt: TGTGCCAGTAGTATTGGGAGCGGAAACAATGAGCAGTTCTTC
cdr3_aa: CASSIGSGNNEQFF

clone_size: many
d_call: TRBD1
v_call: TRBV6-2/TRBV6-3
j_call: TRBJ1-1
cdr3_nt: TGTGCCAGCAGCCCGGACAGGGCGGACACTGAAGCTTTCTTT
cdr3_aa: CASSPDRADTEAFF

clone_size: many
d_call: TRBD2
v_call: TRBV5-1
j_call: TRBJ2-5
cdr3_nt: TGCGCCAGCAGCGGTCCAGCGGGGGAGACCCAGTACTTC
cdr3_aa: CASSGPAGETQYF

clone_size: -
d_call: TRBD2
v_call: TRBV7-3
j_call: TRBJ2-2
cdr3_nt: TGTGCCAGCAGCCACAGCGGGGGAGTTTACACCGGGGAGCTGTTTTTT
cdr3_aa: CASSHSGGVYTGELFF

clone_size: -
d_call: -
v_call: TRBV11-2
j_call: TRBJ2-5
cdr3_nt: TGTGCCAGCAGCTTACAGGCAGGGGTTGAGACCCAGTACTTC
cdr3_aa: CASSLQAGVETQYF

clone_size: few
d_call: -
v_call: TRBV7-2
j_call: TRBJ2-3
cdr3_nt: TGTGCCAGCAGCCGCGGAGGAGGGAGCACAGATACGCAGTATTTT
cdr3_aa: CASSRGGGSTDTQYF

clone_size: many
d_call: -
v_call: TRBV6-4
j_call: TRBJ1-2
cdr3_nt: TGTGCCAGCAGTCCGAGCGGAAACTATGGCTACACCTTC
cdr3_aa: CASSPSGNYGYTF

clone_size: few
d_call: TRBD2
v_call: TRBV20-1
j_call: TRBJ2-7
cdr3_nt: TGCAGTGCTAGGACACCGGCTAGCGGGATCTACGAGCAGTACTTC
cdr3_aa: CSARTPASGIYEQYF

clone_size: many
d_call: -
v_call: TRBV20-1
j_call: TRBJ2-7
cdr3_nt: TGCAGTGCTAGAGACAGGGTCAGGAGCTCCTACGAGCAGTACTTC
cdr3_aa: CSARDRVRSSYEQYF